This TCR beta chain was sequenced during a study of neurological immune-mediated disorders. Many counts were recorded for this clonotype. This CDR3 comprises 16 residues. V dropped 10 bases and J dropped 4 bases, with 22 bases sitting between them. The germline V gene has CDR1 LGHDT and CDR2 YNNKEL (reference sequence). As for time point: longitudinal time-point 2. The study built unsorted libraries from 2 million PBMCs kept at -80 C. A 10-nucleotide random UMI tagged transcripts in template-switch 5'RACE cDNA synthesis. Over 180 million TCR-beta sequences from 15-18 subjects came from every sequencing run. MiXCR was run by TCRdb on the 5' RACE reads, yielding one entry per CDR3 protein. The sample lists around 49,000 distinct CDR3 sequences, roughly 14% occurring once.

The chain uses TRBV3-1 and TRBJ2-2, with D perhaps TRBD2 (6 bases). This receptor was taken from a male donor with HTLV-1-associated myelopathy (HAM/TSP). Input material: PBMCs. The CDR3 region is CAIGSSERRSTGELFF. CDR3 coding DNA: TGTGCCATCGGGAGTTCTGAGCGGAGATCCACCGGGGAGCTGTTTTTT. The full variable domain, rest sourced from reference TRBV3-1 and TRBJ2-2, is DTAVSQTPKYLVTQMGNDKSIKCEQNLGHDTMYWYKQDSKKFLKIMFSYNNKELIINETVPNRFSPKSPDKAHLNLHINSLELGDSAVYFCAIGSSERRSTGELFFGEGSRLTVL.